Below, 31 T cell receptor beta chains from the same sample are listed, as sequenced in a study of CD8 T cells in ankylosing spondylitis. TCRdb independently ran MiXCR on the 5' RACE reads; one entry per CDR3 protein. The table records under 400,000 distinct CDR3 sequences, 11% of them present only once. The sample consisted of blood, either unsorted or a sorted T cell fraction (not recorded which). The receptors stem from a female donor with ankylosing spondylitis or in good health (not recorded which).

This clonotype was found many times. The chain joins TRBV5-1 to TRBJ1-1, with D uncertain. The CDR3 is made up of 15 amino acids. The germline CDR1 and CDR2 sequences are SGHRS and YFSETQ. V was shortened by 3 bases and J by 0 bases, with 12 bases between the two germline ends. The CDR3 nucleotides read TGCGCCAGCAGCTCCATCCTGGGGATGAACACTGAAGCTTTCTTT. Translation: CASSSILGMNTEAFF.

In its sample, this clonotype was seen many times. The V call is TRBV4-3, the J call TRBJ2-2; tentative D call: TRBD1 (6 bases). The ends were cut back, 4 bases at V and 7 bases at J, with 10 bases in the middle. Germline V gives CDR1 LGHNA, CDR2 YSLEER. The CDR3 loop spans 13 amino acids. The CDR3 loop reads CASSPLDSGELFF. In DNA form, the CDR3 reads TGCGCCAGCAGCCCCCTGGACAGCGGGGAGCTGTTTTTT.

This clonotype was observed a handful of times. The chain carries TRBV7-3 and TRBJ1-1; the match to TRBD1 covers 7 bases. CDR3 length equals 13 residues. CDR1 and CDR2 from the germline V gene are SGHTA and FQGTGA. V lost 1 base, J lost 8 bases, and 4 bases stayed unmatched. CDR3 coding DNA: TGTGCCAGCAGCTTAAAGAGGGGGCGGGAAGCTTTCTTT. Translation gives CASSLKRGREAFF.

This clonotype has more than one count but fewer than ten. The gene calls are TRBV7-9 and TRBJ1-1; maybe TRBD1 (6 bases). Trimming removed 8 bases at V and 4 bases at J, with 17 bases between. This CDR3 is 14 amino acids long. The germline CDR1 and CDR2 sequences are SEHNR and FQNEAQ (reference sequence). In DNA form, the CDR3 reads TGTGCCAGCCGCCCGGAGGGAGGGGGCACTGAAGCTTTCTTT. Its translation: CASRPEGGGTEAFF. Drawing the rest from reference TRBV7-9 and TRBJ1-1, the complete variable domain is DTGVSQNPRHKITKRGQNVTFRCDPISEHNRLYWYRQTLGQGPEFLTYFQNEAQLEKSRLLSDRFSAERPKGSFSTLEIQRTEQGDSAMYLCASRPEGGGTEAFFGQGTRLTVV.

There are many counts of this clonotype. This chain links TRBV15 with TRBJ2-3; 8 bases align to TRBD2. The CDR3 length is 15 residues. Germline CDR1 is LNHNV and CDR2 is YYDKDF (reference sequence). The ends lost 1 base at V and 2 bases at J; junction bases unmatched: 2. CDR3: CATSRGSGDTDTQYF. CDR3 coding DNA: TGTGCCACCAGCAGAGGTAGCGGGGACACAGATACGCAGTATTTT.

This clonotype came up many times. The chain combines TRBV4-2 with TRBJ1-2; D remains ambiguous. V was pared by 0 bases and J by 4 bases, with 6 bases between. Germline lookup yields CDR1 LGHNA and CDR2 YNFKEQ. The CDR3 length is 13 residues. CDR3 region: CASSQDGRYGYTF. Written as DNA, the CDR3 is TGTGCCAGCAGCCAAGATGGTCGCTATGGCTACACCTTC.

The V and J genes are TRBV5-5 and TRBJ2-3, with D possibly being TRBD2 (6 bases). This CDR3 region has 16 residues. In germline, CDR1 is SGHKS, CDR2 YYEKEE (reference sequence). V was trimmed by 7 bases and J by 0 bases, leaving 18 bases between them. CDR3 DNA: TGTGCCAGCCAGATCCGGGGGTCCTATAGCACAGATACGCAGTATTTT. Protein: CASQIRGSYSTDTQYF.

This clonotype was observed many times. This chain joins TRBV7-8 and TRBJ1-3; unclear D gene. CDR3 length: 15 residues. V gave up 10 bases and J gave up 0 bases, with 16 bases separating them. Germline CDR1 is SGHVS and CDR2 is FQNEAQ. CDR3 coding DNA: TGTGCCACCAAATCCGATGTGTTCTCTGGAAACACCATATATTTT. Translation: CATKSDVFSGNTIYF.

This clonotype was counted many times. The CDR3 spells CASSLSTGNEKLFF. CDR3 nucleotide sequence: TGTGCCAGCAGCTTGTCCACAGGGAATGAAAAACTGTTTTTT. V and J are TRBV11-2 and TRBJ1-4; D possibly corresponds to TRBD1 (6 bases). Trimming pared 3 bases from V and 5 bases from J, leaving 10 bases between. Germline assignment: CDR1 SGHAT and CDR2 FQNNGV. The CDR3 has 14 residues. Full variable domain (remainder filled in from reference TRBV11-2 and TRBJ1-4): EAGVAQSPRYKIIEKRQSVAFWCNPISGHATLYWYQQILGQGPKLLIQFQNNGVVDDSQLPKDRFSAERLKGVDSTLKIQPAKLEDSAVYLCASSLSTGNEKLFFGSGTQLSVL.

This clonotype was counted many times. The chain recombines TRBV12-3 or TRBV12-4 with TRBJ2-1; 10 bases line up with TRBD2. CDR3 length: 14 amino acids. The V and J ends lost 1 base and 9 bases, in that order; junction bases with no gene match: 3. CDR3 in DNA: TGTGCCAGCAGTTTAGAGCTAGCGGGAGTTGAGCAGTTCTTC. Amino acids: CASSLELAGVEQFF.

This clonotype was seen a few times. The genes are TRBV18 and TRBJ1-1; TRBD1 aligns across 7 bases. The CDR3 has 12 residues. Germline values: CDR1 KGHSH, CDR2 LQKENI. The trim removed 3 bases at V and 8 bases at J, leaving 3 bases unmatched. CDR3 bases: TGTGCCAGCTCACCCCCGGGACAGGAAGCTTTCTTT. It is translated as CASSPPGQEAFF.

On this clonotype: A much larger clone lies one base from this, so it may be a read error. This chain uses TRBV5-1 with TRBJ2-7; TRBD2 is a possible D gene (6 bases). This CDR3 is built from 16 residues. Germline assignment: CDR1 SGHRS and CDR2 YFSETQ. CDR3 coding DNA: TGCGCCAGCATGGGAGGAGTTGGGAACCGTTACTACGAGCGGTACTTC. Translating it yields CASMGGVGNRYYERYF. Based on the CDR3 plus reference TRBV5-1 and TRBJ2-7, the full variable domain is KAGVTQTPRYLIKTRGQQVTLSCSPISGHRSVSWYQQTPGQGLQFLFEYFSETQRNKGNFPGRFSGRQFSNSRSEMNVSTLELGDSALYLCASMGGVGNRYYERYFGPGTRLTVT.

The V call is TRBV11-2, the J call TRBJ2-1, with D tentatively TRBD2 (5 bases). Trimming removed 5 bases at V and 5 bases at J, with 19 bases between. The germline V gene encodes CDR1 SGHAT and CDR2 FQNNGV. This CDR3 has 16 amino acids. The DNA of the CDR3 is TGTGCCAGCAGCGACCCTGGACTGCAAAACCACAATGAGCAGTTCTTC. Translated: CASSDPGLQNHNEQFF.

This clonotype was seen many times. The V call is TRBV20-1, the J call TRBJ2-3, with no clear D. Trimming left V 3 bases short and J 3 bases short, with 16 bases between. This CDR3 contains 15 residues. Per the germline V gene, CDR1 is DFQATT and CDR2 is SNEGSKA (reference sequence). Here the CDR3 DNA reads TGCAGTGCTAGTCGGTTAGGAGATAGTACAGATACGCAGTATTTT. This encodes CSASRLGDSTDTQYF.

This clonotype was seen at least ten times. J is TRBJ2-7 and V is TRBV5-4, with D possibly being TRBD1 or TRBD2 (5 bases each). V lost 1 base, J lost 1 base, and 9 bases lay in between. CDR1 and CDR2 (germline): SGHNT, YYREEE (reference sequence). This CDR3 has 14 residues. Here the CDR3 DNA reads TGTGCCAGCAGCTTGCGGGACGATTCCTACGAGCAGTACTTC. It encodes CASSLRDDSYEQYF.

This clonotype was picked up many times. The rearrangement uses TRBV20-1 and TRBJ2-7, with D uncertain. The CDR3 runs 14 residues. The V and J ends lost 6 bases and 3 bases respectively, with 18 bases between them. The V gene's germline CDR1 is DFQATT and CDR2 SNEGSKA (reference sequence). The CDR3 nucleotides are TGCAGTGCGACCCGTCTTAACGCCGACTACGAGCAGTACTTC. It codes for CSATRLNADYEQYF.

This clonotype was observed a few times. The genes are TRBV10-1 and TRBJ2-5, with TRBD1 identical over 7 bases. This CDR3 has 17 amino acids. CDR1 and CDR2 from the germline V gene are WNHNN and SYGVQD (reference sequence). Trimming removed 6 bases from V and 0 bases from J; junction bases left unmatched: 13. The CDR3 loop reads CASSPGDSTLYQETQYF. In nucleotides, the CDR3 is TGCGCCAGCAGCCCCGGGGACAGCACGCTGTACCAAGAGACCCAGTACTTC.

With respect to this clonotype: This may arise from a read error, as a much more abundant clone is one base away. The chain employs TRBV18 and TRBJ2-5; D gene ambiguous. The CDR3 is made up of 13 amino acids. V was cut by 2 bases and J by 5 bases, with 9 bases left in between. Germline CDR1 and CDR2: KGHSH and LQKENI. As DNA, the CDR3 is TGTGCCAGCTCACCAACCGGGCTGGAGACCCAGTACTTC. It translates to CASSPTGLETQYF.

This chain links TRBV11-2 with TRBJ1-1, with a weak D call TRBD1 (6 bases). Trimming left V 1 base short and J 6 bases short, with 15 bases between. The CDR3 spans 15 residues. Germline V CDR1 and CDR2: SGHAT, FQNNGV. Here the CDR3 reads CASSLVGGPGAEAFF. CDR3 nucleotides: TGTGCCAGCAGCTTAGTAGGGGGGCCGGGCGCTGAAGCTTTCTTT.

This clonotype was recorded many times. The chain recombines TRBV10-3 with TRBJ2-5; D might be TRBD2 (6 bases). Trimming left V 3 bases short and J 5 bases short, with 10 bases between. Germline-derived CDR1 and CDR2 are ENHRY and SYGVKD. This CDR3 has 13 residues. Here the CDR3 DNA reads TGTGCCATCAGTGATGGGGAGGACGAGACCCAGTACTTC. It encodes CAISDGEDETQYF.

This clonotype showed up many times. This chain connects TRBV5-1 to TRBJ1-1; D might be TRBD1 (6 bases). Per the germline V gene, CDR1 is SGHRS and CDR2 is YFSETQ. The ends were cut back, 0 bases at V and 0 bases at J, with 18 bases in the middle. The CDR3 sequence is 18 residues long. The CDR3 region is CASSLVGFRTDMNTEAFF. CDR3 bases: TGCGCCAGCAGCTTGGTCGGGTTCAGGACAGATATGAACACTGAAGCTTTCTTT.

The chain has TRBV5-1 and TRBJ2-3; maybe TRBD2 (6 bases). V was trimmed by 4 bases and J by 4 bases, leaving 19 bases between them. CDR3 size: 16 residues. CDR1 and CDR2 from the germline V gene are SGHRS and YFSETQ. The CDR3 sequence is CASSIGLPGAADTQYF. The CDR3 bases are TGCGCCAGCAGCATCGGACTACCGGGAGCGGCAGATACGCAGTATTTT. The whole variable domain, remainder taken from reference TRBV5-1 and TRBJ2-3, is KAGVTQTPRYLIKTRGQQVTLSCSPISGHRSVSWYQQTPGQGLQFLFEYFSETQRNKGNFPGRFSGRQFSNSRSEMNVSTLELGDSALYLCASSIGLPGAADTQYFGPGTRLTVL.

This chain joins TRBV14 and TRBJ2-1; 10 bases align to TRBD1. The V gene end was trimmed by 5 bases and the J gene end by 5 bases; junction bases not matched to a gene: 15. The CDR3 sequence is 18 residues long. Germline CDR1 SGHDN, CDR2 FVKESK. For the CDR3, the DNA is TGTGCCAGCAGCGCGAAATCTACCCGGACAGGGGGGAACAATGAGCAGTTCTTC. Its protein is CASSAKSTRTGGNNEQFF.

By sample fraction, this clonotype is medium-sized (0.01 to 0.1%). The V gene is TRBV27, the J gene TRBJ2-2; D might be TRBD1 or TRBD2, each matching 6 bases. Germline lookup yields CDR1 MNHEY and CDR2 SMNVEV (reference sequence). The CDR3 is made up of 16 amino acids. Trimming removed 6 bases at V and 8 bases at J, with 22 bases between. CDR3 DNA: TGTGCCAGCAGGCCAACGTCCGGGGGCGCATCTGGGGAGCTGTTTTTT. The encoded protein is CASRPTSGGASGELFF.

This clonotype was seen at least ten times. The rearrangement joins TRBV5-1 to TRBJ2-5; D perhaps matches TRBD1 (6 bases). Trimming took 3 bases from V and 5 from J, leaving 8 bases between them. Germline CDR1 is SGHRS and CDR2 is YFSETQ. The CDR3 is 12 amino acids. CDR3 sequence reads: CASSSGAETQYF. The CDR3, as DNA: TGCGCCAGCAGCTCAGGGGCGGAGACCCAGTACTTC.

This clonotype occurred many times. The CDR3 DNA sequence: TGTGCCAGCAGAACAGCGGGCACCACCTACAATGAGCAGTTCTTC. Translation gives CASRTAGTTYNEQFF. The V gene is TRBV12-3 or TRBV12-4, the J gene TRBJ2-1; perhaps TRBD2 as D (6 bases). CDR3 length equals 15 residues. The V and J ends lost 6 bases and 2 bases respectively, with 14 bases between them.

This clonotype was seen more than once but under ten times. The chain recombines TRBV5-1 with TRBJ1-2; 7 bases line up with TRBD1. Germline V gene lookup returns CDR1 SGHRS and CDR2 YFSETQ. This CDR3 comprises 14 residues. V lost 1 base and J lost 7; bases outside the gene matches: 7. The CDR3 reads CASSLSEGAGGYTF. CDR3 DNA: TGCGCCAGCAGCTTGTCCGAGGGGGCAGGTGGCTACACCTTC.

This clonotype was counted many times. V gene TRBV10-3 combines with J gene TRBJ2-3; 11 nucleotides align to TRBD2. This CDR3 contains 16 residues. Trimming cost V 3 bases and J 8 bases; bases outside gene matches: 10. The germline gives CDR1 ENHRY, CDR2 SYGVKD. The DNA of the CDR3 is TGTGCCATCAGTGATGTAGCGGGGGGGCCAGGGGGTACGCAGTATTTT. Its translation: CAISDVAGGPGGTQYF.

The sample holds many counts of this clonotype. The J gene is TRBJ2-1, the V gene TRBV7-9; 7 bases line up with TRBD2. CDR1 is SEHNR, CDR2 FQNEAQ, per germline (reference sequence). V was pared by 1 base and J by 8 bases, with 8 bases of the junction left unmatched. The CDR3 sequence is 15 residues long. The CDR3 sequence is CASSLVGWEGYEQFF. The DNA of the CDR3 is TGTGCCAGCAGCTTAGTAGGGTGGGAGGGCTATGAGCAGTTCTTC.

This clonotype was seen a few times. The chain employs TRBV2 and TRBJ2-1, with D possibly TRBD2 on 7 matching bases. V was shortened by 11 bases and J by 10 bases, with 18 bases between the two germline ends. The CDR3 contains 12 residues. CDR1 is SNHLY and CDR2 is FYNNEI in the germline V gene. The CDR3 nucleotides read TGTGCCGGGGGGGGGGCGGAGAAAGAGCAGTTCTTC. It codes for CAGGGAEKEQFF.

This clonotype was counted at least ten times. CDR3 in amino acids: CAITVSGENTGELFF. The DNA for the CDR3 is TGTGCCATCACCGTTAGCGGAGAGAACACCGGGGAGCTGTTTTTT. The rearrangement uses TRBV10-3 and TRBJ2-2, with D possibly being TRBD2 (6 bases). The ends were cut back, 7 bases at V and 1 base at J, with 13 bases in the middle. Germline V gene data show CDR1 as ENHRY and CDR2 as SYGVKD. The CDR3 consists of 15 residues.